The entry below gives a single T cell receptor (beta chain) sequence along with its context. The antigen is not known. Germline assignment: CDR1 PRHDT and CDR2 FYEKMQ (reference sequence). Trimming took 5 bases from V and 5 from J, leaving 15 bases between them. This CDR3 has 14 residues. Sequencing used cDNA as its template, made by extracting RNA and reverse transcribing it. Libraries were prepared by immunoSEQ multiplex PCR; TCRdb keeps only in-frame clonotypes and omits some of them. The sample consists of about 94,000 clones, around 70% of them appearing once. The source of the sample is a study of CD8+ T cells in alopecia areata. Whole-study findings and limits: Among the top 100, expanded CD8+ clones were significantly decreased by tofacitinib, as was scalp clonality.

This sample's treatment: oral pan-JAK inhibitor, 5-10 mg twice daily. This rearrangement joins TRBV13 to TRBJ2-5; no firm D call. The origin of this receptor is a human donor with alopecia areata. Sequenced material: CD8+ T cells sorted from blood, taken at week 44, from a patient treated with tofacitinib. The CDR3 bases are TGTGCCAGCAGCCCCGAAGGTCTAGGGGAGACCCAGTACTTC. Translating it yields CASSPEGLGETQYF.